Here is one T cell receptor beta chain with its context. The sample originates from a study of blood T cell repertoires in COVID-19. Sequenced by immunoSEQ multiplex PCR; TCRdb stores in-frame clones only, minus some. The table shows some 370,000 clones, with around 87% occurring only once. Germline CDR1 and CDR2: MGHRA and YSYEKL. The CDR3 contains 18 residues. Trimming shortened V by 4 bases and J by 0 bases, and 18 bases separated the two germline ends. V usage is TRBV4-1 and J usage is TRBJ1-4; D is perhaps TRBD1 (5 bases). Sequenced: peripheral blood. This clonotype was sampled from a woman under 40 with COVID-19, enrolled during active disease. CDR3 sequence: CASSLSSVGGTTNEKLFF. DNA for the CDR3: TGCGCCAGCAGCCTAAGTTCGGTGGGGGGAACAACTAATGAAAAACTGTTTTTT.